Shown below are 16 T cell receptor beta chains from a single sample sequenced in a study of blood T cell repertoires in COVID-19. This table comes from immunoSEQ multiplex PCR, and its TCRdb copy is limited to in-frame clones, with some not included. The sample has fewer than 200,000 clones; approximately 86% are singletons. The sequenced material came from peripheral blood. The receptors stem from a man aged 45-60 years with active or convalescent COVID-19.

The chain is built from TRBV18 and TRBJ2-7; TRBD2 is a possible D gene (5 bases). CDR1 is KGHSH, CDR2 LQKENI, per germline. Trimming shortened V by 3 bases and J by 6 bases, and 15 bases separated the two germline ends. The CDR3 length is 14 residues. CDR3 nucleotides: TGTGCCAGCTCACCCGGGGAAGGAGGTTCCGAGCAGTACTTC. Amino acid sequence: CASSPGEGGSEQYF.

The V call is TRBV5-4, the J call TRBJ2-7; 9 nucleotides align to TRBD1. The CDR3 has 13 amino acids. J was trimmed by 7 bases and V by 4 bases; bases with no gene match: 6. Looked up from germline, CDR1 is SGHNT and CDR2 is YYREEE (reference sequence). The CDR3 protein is CASSVGQGWEQYF. CDR3 bases: TGTGCCAGCAGCGTAGGACAGGGGTGGGAGCAGTACTTC.

This clone was detected only once. The chain combines TRBV4-1 with TRBJ2-7, with 12 bases lining up with TRBD1. CDR3 length equals 17 residues. The V and J ends lost 3 bases and 0 bases, in that order; junction bases with no gene match: 6. Germline V gives CDR1 MGHRA, CDR2 YSYEKL. CDR3 sequence: CASSHGGTGGSSYEQYF. CDR3 nucleotide sequence: TGCGCCAGCAGCCACGGAGGGACAGGGGGCAGCTCCTACGAGCAGTACTTC.

The chain links TRBV5-6 to TRBJ1-3; no definite D call. CDR3 length equals 17 residues. Per germline, CDR1 SGHDT and CDR2 YYEEEE. Deletions cut 0 bases from V and 0 bases from J, with 13 bases between. CDR3 coding DNA: TGTGCCAGCAGCTTGGCCGAGGGTGGGCCCTCTGGAAACACCATATATTTT. Translation gives CASSLAEGGPSGNTIYF.

This chain uses TRBV7-9 with TRBJ2-3; D perhaps matches TRBD2 (6 bases). This CDR3 is built from 17 residues. Germline CDR1 reads SEHNR; CDR2 reads FQNEAQ (reference sequence). V gave up 1 base and J gave up 2 bases, with 16 bases separating them. CDR3 nucleotides: TGTGCCAGCAGCTTAGAATATGGGCGCGGGACCACAGATACGCAGTATTTT. Amino acid sequence: CASSLEYGRGTTDTQYF.

V gene TRBV3-1 (or the pseudogene TRBV3-2) combines with J gene TRBJ1-5, with D possibly matching TRBD1 (6 bases). Trimming left V 5 bases short and J 6 bases short, with 14 bases between. Germline V lookup: CDR1 LGHDT, CDR2 YNNKEL (reference sequence). The CDR3 runs 14 residues. The CDR3 loop is CASSKGGGVQPQHF. CDR3 bases: TGTGCCAGCAGCAAGGGGGGGGGCGTTCAGCCCCAGCATTTT.

The DNA of the CDR3 is TGTGCCAGCAGTTACACCCAGGGCTTCGAGCAGTACTTC. Translating it yields CASSYTQGFEQYF. This sequence joins TRBV6-2 or TRBV6-3 and TRBJ2-7; possible D gene TRBD1, 5 bases. Trimming left V 2 bases short and J 6 bases short, with 11 bases between. This CDR3 contains 13 residues. Germline CDR1 and CDR2: MNHEY and SVGEGT.

This clone was seen a single time. The chain links TRBV5-4 to TRBJ2-2; 10 bases line up with TRBD2. V trimming: 4 bases; J trimming: 0 bases; junction bases outside the gene matches: 12. Germline V gene sequence: CDR1 SGHNT, CDR2 YYREEE (reference sequence). CDR3 size: 19 residues. CDR3 residues: CASSLPVGLAGANTGELFF. The CDR3 DNA sequence: TGTGCCAGCAGCCTCCCCGTGGGGCTAGCGGGGGCGAACACCGGGGAGCTGTTTTTT.

The CDR3 loop is CASRRRGDMGGYTF. As DNA, the CDR3 is TGTGCCAGCAGGCGGCGCGGGGATATGGGTGGCTACACCTTC. This chain links TRBV27 with TRBJ1-2; no clear D. Looked up from germline, CDR1 is MNHEY and CDR2 is SMNVEV (reference sequence). CDR3 length: 14 amino acids. V was cut by 6 bases and J by 7 bases, with 18 bases left in between.

This chain links TRBV6-5 with TRBJ1-2; 7 positions agree with TRBD1. Looked up from germline, CDR1 is MNHEY and CDR2 is SVGAGI. J gave up 0 bases and V 7 bases, and 5 bases lay outside the gene matches. The CDR3 totals 14 residues. CDR3 loop: CASILGQANYGYTF. CDR3 sequence (DNA): TGTGCCAGCATTCTAGGACAGGCTAACTATGGCTACACCTTC.

This clone was detected once. The rearrangement links TRBV2 to TRBJ2-7; 7 nucleotides line up with TRBD2. The length of the CDR3 is 13 residues. Germline assignment: CDR1 SNHLY and CDR2 FYNNEI. Trimming at V came to 5 bases and at J to 7 bases, leaving 8 bases not matched to a gene. CDR3 in amino acids: CASSRDYLQEQYF. The DNA of the CDR3 is TGTGCCAGCAGTCGGGACTACCTACAAGAGCAGTACTTC.

The rearrangement joins TRBV10-1 to TRBJ1-2; 8 positions agree with TRBD1. The CDR3 sequence is 13 residues long. Germline V CDR1 and CDR2: WNHNN, SYGVQD (reference sequence). V dropped 3 bases and J dropped 8; count of bases not matched to a gene: 5. The CDR3 loop reads CASSDTGGEGYTF. The CDR3 DNA follows: TGCGCCAGCAGTGACACAGGGGGGGAAGGCTACACCTTC.

The chain is built from TRBV11-1 and TRBJ2-5, with TRBD1 identical over 9 bases. The CDR3 consists of 15 residues. The germline CDR1 and CDR2 sequences are SGHAT and FQDESV (reference sequence). V shed 7 bases and J 4 bases; nucleotides not matched to a gene: 10. The CDR3 reads CASTLGGQGLETQYF. In nucleotides, the CDR3 is TGTGCCAGCACCCTTGGGGGACAGGGTTTAGAGACCCAGTACTTC.

The gene calls are TRBV5-1 and TRBJ2-3, with 7 bases that match TRBD2. The CDR3 has 15 residues. The V and J ends lost 5 bases and 2 bases, in that order; junction bases with no gene match: 8. Germline CDR1 is SGHRS and CDR2 is YFSETQ. The CDR3 sequence is CASSLERGDTDTQYF. In DNA, the CDR3 is TGCGCCAGCAGTTTAGAGCGGGGAGACACAGATACGCAGTATTTT.

This rearrangement joins TRBV3-1 (or the pseudogene TRBV3-2) to TRBJ1-4; D call uncertain. Trimming took off 4 bases at V and 11 bases at J, with 8 bases between the two ends. The CDR3 consists of 11 residues. The germline gives CDR1 LGHDT, CDR2 YNNKEL (reference sequence). The CDR3 nucleotides are TGTGCCAGCAGCCGTCGGGAGAAACTGTTTTTT. Translating it yields CASSRREKLFF.

The DNA for the CDR3 is TGTGCCACCAGTCAGGACAGGCGGAATGAAGATACGCAGTATTTT. This encodes CATSQDRRNEDTQYF. The gene calls are TRBV24-1 and TRBJ2-3; TRBD1 matches 7 bases. This CDR3 has 15 residues. The V segment lost 6 bases and the J segment 5 bases; nucleotides outside the gene matches: 10. CDR1 is KGHDR, CDR2 SFDVKD, per germline.